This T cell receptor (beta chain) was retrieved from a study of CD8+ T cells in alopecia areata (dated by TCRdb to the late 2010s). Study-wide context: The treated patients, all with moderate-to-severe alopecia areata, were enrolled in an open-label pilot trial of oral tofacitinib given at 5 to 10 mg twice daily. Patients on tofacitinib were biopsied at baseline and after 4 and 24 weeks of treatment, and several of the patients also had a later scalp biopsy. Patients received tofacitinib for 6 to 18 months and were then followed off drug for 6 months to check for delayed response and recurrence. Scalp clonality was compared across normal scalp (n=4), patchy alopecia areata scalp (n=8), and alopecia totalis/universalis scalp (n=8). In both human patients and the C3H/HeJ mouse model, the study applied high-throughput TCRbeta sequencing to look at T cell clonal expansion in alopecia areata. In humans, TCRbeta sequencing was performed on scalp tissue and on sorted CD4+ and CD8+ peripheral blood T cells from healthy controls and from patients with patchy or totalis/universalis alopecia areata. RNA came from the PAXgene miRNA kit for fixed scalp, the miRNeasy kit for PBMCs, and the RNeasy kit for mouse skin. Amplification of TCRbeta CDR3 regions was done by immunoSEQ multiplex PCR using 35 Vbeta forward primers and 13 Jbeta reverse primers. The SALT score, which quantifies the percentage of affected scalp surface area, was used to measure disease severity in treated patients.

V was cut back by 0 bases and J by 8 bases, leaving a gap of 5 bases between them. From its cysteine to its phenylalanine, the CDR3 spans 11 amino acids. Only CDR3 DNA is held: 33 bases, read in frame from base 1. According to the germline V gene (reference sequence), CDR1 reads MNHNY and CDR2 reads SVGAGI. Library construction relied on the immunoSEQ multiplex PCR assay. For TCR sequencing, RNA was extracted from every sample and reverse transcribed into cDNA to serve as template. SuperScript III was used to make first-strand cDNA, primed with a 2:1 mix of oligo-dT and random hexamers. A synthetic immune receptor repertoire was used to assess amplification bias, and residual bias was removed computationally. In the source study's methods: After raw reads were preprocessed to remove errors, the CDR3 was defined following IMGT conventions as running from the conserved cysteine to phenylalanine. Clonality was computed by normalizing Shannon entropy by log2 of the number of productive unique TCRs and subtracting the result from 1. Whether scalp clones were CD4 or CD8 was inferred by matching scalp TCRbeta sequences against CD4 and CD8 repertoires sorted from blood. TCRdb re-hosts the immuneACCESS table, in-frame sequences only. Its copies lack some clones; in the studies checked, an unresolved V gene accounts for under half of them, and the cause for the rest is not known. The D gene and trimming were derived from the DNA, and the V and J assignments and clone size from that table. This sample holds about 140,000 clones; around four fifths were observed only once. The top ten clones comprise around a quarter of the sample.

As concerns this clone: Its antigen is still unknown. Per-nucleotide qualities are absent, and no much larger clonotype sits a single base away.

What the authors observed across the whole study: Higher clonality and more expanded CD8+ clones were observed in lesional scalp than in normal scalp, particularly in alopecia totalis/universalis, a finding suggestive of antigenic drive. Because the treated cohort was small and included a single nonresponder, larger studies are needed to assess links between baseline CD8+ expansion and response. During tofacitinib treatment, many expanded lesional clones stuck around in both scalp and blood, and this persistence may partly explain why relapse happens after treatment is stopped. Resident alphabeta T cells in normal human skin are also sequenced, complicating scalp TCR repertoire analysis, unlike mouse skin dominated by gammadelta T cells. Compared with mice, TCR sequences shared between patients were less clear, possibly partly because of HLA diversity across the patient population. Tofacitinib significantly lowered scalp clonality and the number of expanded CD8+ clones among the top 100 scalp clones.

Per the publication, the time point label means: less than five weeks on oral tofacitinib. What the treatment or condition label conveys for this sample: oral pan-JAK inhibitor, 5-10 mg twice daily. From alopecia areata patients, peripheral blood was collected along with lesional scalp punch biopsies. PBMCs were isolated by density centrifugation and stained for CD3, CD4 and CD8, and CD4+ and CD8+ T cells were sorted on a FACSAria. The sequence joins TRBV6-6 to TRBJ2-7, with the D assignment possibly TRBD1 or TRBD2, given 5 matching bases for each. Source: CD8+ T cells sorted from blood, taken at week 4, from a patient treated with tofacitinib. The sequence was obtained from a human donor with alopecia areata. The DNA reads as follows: TGTGCCAGCAGTTACTCGGGACAGCAGTACTTC. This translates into CASSYSGQQYF.